This entry describes one TCR beta chain. The antigen this receptor binds is unknown. No much larger clonotype is one base removed from it; base qualities were not supplied. This entry belongs to a study of graft-versus-host responses after intestinal transplantation (dated by TCRdb to about 2021). Some background on the complete study: Multivisceral, liver-intestinal, or isolated intestinal transplants were received by the recipients. Anti-thymocyte globulin induction was given to all recipients, followed by maintenance tacrolimus and steroids for around three years. After intestinal transplantation, graft-versus-host and host-versus-graft alloreactive T cell clones in the graft, circulation and bone marrow were tracked using bulk TCR-beta CDR3 sequencing. To identify alloreactive clones, pre-transplant mixed lymphocyte reaction products were sequenced and compared with unstimulated pre-transplant donor and recipient T cells. The cohort enrolled under 25 intestinal transplant recipients including one retransplant, and a few patients lacking pretransplant specimens were excluded. A peak of at least 4% donor T cells among recipient peripheral blood mononuclear cells was the definition used for donor T cell macrochimerism. Rather than being sequenced by the commercial service, samples from a few later patients were sequenced in-house on an Illumina MiSeq and processed with MiXCR. Here is what the overall study found, with its caveats: Patients with donor T cell macrochimerism had high GvH to HvG T cell clonal ratios in their allografts. Conclusions were limited by the relatively low number and heterogeneity of intestinal transplant patients. GvH clones were detected in recipient bone marrow, and some of these GvH clones were observed earlier in ileal mucosa or blood, consistent with an intestinal mucosal origin. Peak levels of circulating GvH clones were associated with declines in HvG clones early after transplant.

To isolate intraepithelial and lamina propria lymphocytes from graft specimens, dithiothreitol, EDTA incubations and collagenase D digestion were used. Serial intestinal graft biopsy specimens collected up to 600 days after transplant underwent bulk TCR-beta sequencing. From its cysteine to its phenylalanine, the CDR3 spans 12 amino acids. Only the CDR3 region is kept as DNA, spanning 36 bases read in frame from base 1. The germline V gene (reference sequence) sets CDR1 to PRHDT and CDR2 to FYEKMQ. V gives up 6 bases and J gives up 1 base, and the segment between their germline ends measures 6 bases. The protocol used for the library was the immunoSEQ multiplex PCR assay. For most patients, genomic DNA was subjected to high-throughput TCR-beta CDR3 sequencing by Adaptive Biotechnologies. Regarding the original processing steps: Adaptive's ImmunoSEQ software was the source of the TCR sequencing data for roughly 19 patients, while a few other patients were processed with MiXCR and VDJtools. CDR3 nucleotide sequences shared between donor and recipient were removed because the origin of such sequences could not be assigned. To count as alloreactive, a clone needed at least 2-fold expansion over unstimulated cells and a minimum CFSE-low frequency of 0.002% (template counts) or 0.001% (read counts). Mappable clones were those detected in sequenced pre-transplant spleen, lymph node, or MLR CFSE-low populations of the donor or recipient. Cumulative frequency of alloreactive clones was calculated as a percentage of all sequences weighted by copy number. TCRdb took over this immuneACCESS table, retaining in-frame rearrangements with V and J assigned. Such tables are incomplete; in checked studies, under half of the missing clones stem from an unresolved V gene, and the remainder is unexplained. That table furnishes V, J and clone size, whereas the DNA furnished D and trimming. This sample lists approximately 3,100 clones; approximately 74% were detected once. The ten largest clones add up to over 9% of the sample.

This clonotype was sampled from a human patient who received an intestinal transplant, so some T cells may come from the graft donor. Sequenced here: ileum tissue, sampled roughly 5 and 7 days after intestinal transplantation. The V and J genes are TRBV13 and TRBJ1-2, with the D gene not clear enough to name. The DNA sequence is TGTGCCAGCAGTAACAGTAACTATGGCTACACCTTC. It translates to CASSNSNYGYTF.